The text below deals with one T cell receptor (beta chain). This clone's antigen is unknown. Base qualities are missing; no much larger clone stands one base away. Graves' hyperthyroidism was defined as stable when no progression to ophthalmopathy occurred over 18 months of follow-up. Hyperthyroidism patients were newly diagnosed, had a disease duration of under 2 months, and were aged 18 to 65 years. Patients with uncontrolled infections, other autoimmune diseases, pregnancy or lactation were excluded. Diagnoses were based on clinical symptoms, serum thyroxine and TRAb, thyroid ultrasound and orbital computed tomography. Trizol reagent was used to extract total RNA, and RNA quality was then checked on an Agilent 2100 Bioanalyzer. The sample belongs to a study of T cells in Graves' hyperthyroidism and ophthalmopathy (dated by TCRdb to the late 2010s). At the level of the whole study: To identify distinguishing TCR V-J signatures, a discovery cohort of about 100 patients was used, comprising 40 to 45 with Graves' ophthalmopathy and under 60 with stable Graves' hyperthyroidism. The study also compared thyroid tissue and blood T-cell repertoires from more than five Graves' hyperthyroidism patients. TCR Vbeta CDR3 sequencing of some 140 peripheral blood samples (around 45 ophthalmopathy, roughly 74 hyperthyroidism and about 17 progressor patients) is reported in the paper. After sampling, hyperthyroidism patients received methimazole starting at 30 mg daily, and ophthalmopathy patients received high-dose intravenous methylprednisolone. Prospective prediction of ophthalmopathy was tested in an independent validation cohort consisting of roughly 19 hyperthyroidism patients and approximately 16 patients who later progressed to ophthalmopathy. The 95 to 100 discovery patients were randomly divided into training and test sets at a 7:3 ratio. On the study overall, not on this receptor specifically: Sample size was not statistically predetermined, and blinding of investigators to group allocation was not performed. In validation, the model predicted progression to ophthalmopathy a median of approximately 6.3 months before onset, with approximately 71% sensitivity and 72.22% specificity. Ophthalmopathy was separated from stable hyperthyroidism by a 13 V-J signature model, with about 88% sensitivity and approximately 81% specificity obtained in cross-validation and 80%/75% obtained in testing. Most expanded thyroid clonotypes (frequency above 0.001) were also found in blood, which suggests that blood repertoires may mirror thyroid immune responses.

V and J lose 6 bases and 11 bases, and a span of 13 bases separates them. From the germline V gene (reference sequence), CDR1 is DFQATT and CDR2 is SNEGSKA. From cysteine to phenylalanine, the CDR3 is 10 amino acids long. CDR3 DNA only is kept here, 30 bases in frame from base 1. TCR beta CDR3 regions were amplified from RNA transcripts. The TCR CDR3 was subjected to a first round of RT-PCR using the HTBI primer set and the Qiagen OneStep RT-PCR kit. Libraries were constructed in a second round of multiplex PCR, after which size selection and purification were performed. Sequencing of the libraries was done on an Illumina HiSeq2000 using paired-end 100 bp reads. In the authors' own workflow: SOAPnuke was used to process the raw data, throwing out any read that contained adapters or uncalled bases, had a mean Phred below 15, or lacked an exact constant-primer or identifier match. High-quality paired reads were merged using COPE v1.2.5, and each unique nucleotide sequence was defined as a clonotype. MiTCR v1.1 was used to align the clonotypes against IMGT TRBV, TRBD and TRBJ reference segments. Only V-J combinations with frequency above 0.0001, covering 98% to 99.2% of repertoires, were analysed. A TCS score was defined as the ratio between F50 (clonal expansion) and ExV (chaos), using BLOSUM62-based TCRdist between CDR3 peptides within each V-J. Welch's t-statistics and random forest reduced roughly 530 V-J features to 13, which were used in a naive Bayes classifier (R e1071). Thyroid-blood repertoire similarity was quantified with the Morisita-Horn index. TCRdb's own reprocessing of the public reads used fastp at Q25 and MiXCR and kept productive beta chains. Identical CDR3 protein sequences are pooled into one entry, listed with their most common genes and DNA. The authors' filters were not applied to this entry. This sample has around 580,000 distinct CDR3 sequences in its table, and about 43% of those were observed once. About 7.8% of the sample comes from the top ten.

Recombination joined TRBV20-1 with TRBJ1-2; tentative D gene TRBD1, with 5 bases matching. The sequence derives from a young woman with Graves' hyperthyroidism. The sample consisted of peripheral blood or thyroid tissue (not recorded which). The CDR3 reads CSAGTSGYTF. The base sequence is TGCAGTGCGGGGACTAGCGGTTACACCTTC.